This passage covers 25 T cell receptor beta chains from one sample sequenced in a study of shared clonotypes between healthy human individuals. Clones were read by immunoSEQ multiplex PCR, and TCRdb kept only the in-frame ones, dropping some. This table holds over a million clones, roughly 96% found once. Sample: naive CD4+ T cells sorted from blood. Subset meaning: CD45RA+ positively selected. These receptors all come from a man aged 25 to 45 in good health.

CDR3 in DNA: TGTGCCAGCAGCGCCGGGATGGCTAAGGATAACTATGGCTACACCTTC. It codes for CASSAGMAKDNYGYTF. The chain recombines TRBV5-4 with TRBJ1-2, with D uncertain. The CDR3 is made up of 16 amino acids. Trimming pared 4 bases from V and 1 base from J, leaving 17 bases between. In germline, CDR1 is SGHNT, CDR2 YYREEE (reference sequence).

CDR3 sequence: CASRSTGGAQNEQYF. Here the CDR3 DNA reads TGCGCCAGCAGATCGACAGGGGGCGCGCAAAACGAGCAGTACTTC. The chain recombines TRBV5-1 with TRBJ2-7, with 10 bases that match TRBD1. Trimming took 5 bases from V and 5 from J; bases not matched to a gene: 10. The CDR3 extends over 15 amino acids. Germline CDR1 reads SGHRS; CDR2 reads YFSETQ.

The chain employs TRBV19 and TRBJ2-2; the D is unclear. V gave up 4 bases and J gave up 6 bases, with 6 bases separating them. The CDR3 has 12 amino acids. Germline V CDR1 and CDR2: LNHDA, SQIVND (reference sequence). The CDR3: CASSSTAGELFF. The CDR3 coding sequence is TGTGCCAGTAGTAGTACGGCCGGGGAGCTGTTTTTT.

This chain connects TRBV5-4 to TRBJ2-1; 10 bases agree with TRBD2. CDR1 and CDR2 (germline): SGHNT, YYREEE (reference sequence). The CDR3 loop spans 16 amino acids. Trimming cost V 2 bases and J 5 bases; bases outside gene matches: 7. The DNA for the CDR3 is TGTGCCAGCAGCTTCACCGGGACTAGCGTCAACAATGAGCAGTTCTTC. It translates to CASSFTGTSVNNEQFF.

CDR3 amino acids: CATSRGPAGGSNEQFF. The DNA of the CDR3 is TGTGCCACCAGCAGAGGCCCGGCGGGAGGATCCAATGAGCAGTTCTTC. The V and J genes are TRBV15 and TRBJ2-1; 8 bases fit TRBD2. CDR3 length: 16 residues. CDR1 is LNHNV, CDR2 YYDKDF, per germline (reference sequence). J lost 6 bases, V lost 1 base, and 8 bases had no gene match.

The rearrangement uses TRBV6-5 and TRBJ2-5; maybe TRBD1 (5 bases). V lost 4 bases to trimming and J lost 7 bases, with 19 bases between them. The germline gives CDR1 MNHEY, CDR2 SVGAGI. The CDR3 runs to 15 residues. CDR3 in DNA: TGTGCCAGCAGTTCCCCTTCCACGGACATTGGGACCCAGTACTTC. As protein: CASSSPSTDIGTQYF.

The CDR3 reads CASSQDGDRGQTQYF. DNA for the CDR3: TGCGCCAGCAGCCAAGACGGGGACAGGGGACAGACCCAGTACTTC. V gene TRBV4-3 combines with J gene TRBJ2-5; TRBD1 matches at 10 bases. This CDR3 has 15 amino acids. After removal of 0 bases from V and 6 bases from J, the junction contained 4 bases not matched to a gene. Germline V gene lookup returns CDR1 LGHNA and CDR2 YSLEER.

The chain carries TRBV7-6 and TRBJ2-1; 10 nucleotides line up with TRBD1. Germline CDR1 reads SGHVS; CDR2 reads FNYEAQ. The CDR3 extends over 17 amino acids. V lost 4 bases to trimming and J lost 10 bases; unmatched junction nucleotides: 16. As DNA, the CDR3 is TGTGCCAGCAGCTCGGCGGCCGGGACAGGGGACTTCGGCGAGCAGTTCTTC. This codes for CASSSAAGTGDFGEQFF.

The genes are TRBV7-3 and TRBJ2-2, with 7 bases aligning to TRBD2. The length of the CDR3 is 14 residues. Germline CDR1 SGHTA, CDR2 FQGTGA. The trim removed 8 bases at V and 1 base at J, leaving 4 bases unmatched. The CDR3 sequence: CASGTTLNTGELFF. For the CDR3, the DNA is TGTGCCAGCGGGACTACCTTGAACACCGGGGAGCTGTTTTTT.

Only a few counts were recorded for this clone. The CDR3: CAPPGRNYGYTF. The CDR3 DNA sequence: TGTGCCCCCCCCGGGCGGAACTATGGCTACACCTTC. The genes are TRBV5-3 and TRBJ1-2; D unresolved. TRBV5-3 is assigned to the ORF class and has an uncertain function. The V gene lost 10 bases and the J gene lost 2 bases, with 12 bases spanning the gap. The CDR3 runs to 12 residues.

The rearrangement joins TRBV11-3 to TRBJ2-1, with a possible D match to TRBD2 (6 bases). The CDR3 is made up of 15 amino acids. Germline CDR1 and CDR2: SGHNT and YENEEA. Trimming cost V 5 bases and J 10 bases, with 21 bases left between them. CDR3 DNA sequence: TGTGCCAGCAGCCCCCAGGGAGGCCGGGGAAGGGAGCAGTTCTTC. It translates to CASSPQGGRGREQFF.

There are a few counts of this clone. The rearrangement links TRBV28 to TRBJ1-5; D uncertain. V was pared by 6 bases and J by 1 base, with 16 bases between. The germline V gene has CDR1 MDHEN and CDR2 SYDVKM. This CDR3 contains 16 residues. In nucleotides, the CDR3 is TGTGCCAGCAGCCCCAAGACTGGGGTAAGCAATCAGCCCCAGCATTTT. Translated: CASSPKTGVSNQPQHF.

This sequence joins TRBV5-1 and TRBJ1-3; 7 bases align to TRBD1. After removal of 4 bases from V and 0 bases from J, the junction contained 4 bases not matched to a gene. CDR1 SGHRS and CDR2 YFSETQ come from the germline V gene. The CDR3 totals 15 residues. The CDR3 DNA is TGCGCCAGCAGCGGAACAGGGGTCTCTGGAAACACCATATATTTT. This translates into CASSGTGVSGNTIYF.

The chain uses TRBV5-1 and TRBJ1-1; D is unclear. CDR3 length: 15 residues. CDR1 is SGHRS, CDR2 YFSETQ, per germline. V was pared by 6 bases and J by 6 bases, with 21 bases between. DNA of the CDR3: TGCGCCAGCAAAAGTAGGTCGGGGTTCGGGGCTGAAGCTTTCTTT. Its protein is CASKSRSGFGAEAFF.

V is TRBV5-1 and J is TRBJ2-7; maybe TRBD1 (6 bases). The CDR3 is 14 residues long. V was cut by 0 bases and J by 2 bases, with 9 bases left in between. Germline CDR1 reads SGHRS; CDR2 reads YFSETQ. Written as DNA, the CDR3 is TGCGCCAGCAGCTTGGACAGGGTCCCCTACGAGCAGTACTTC. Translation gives CASSLDRVPYEQYF.

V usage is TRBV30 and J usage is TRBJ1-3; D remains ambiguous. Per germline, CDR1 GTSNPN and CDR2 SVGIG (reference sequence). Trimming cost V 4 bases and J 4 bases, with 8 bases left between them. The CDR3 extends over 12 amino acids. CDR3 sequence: CAWMSGGNTIYF. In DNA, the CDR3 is TGTGCCTGGATGTCAGGCGGAAACACCATATATTTT.

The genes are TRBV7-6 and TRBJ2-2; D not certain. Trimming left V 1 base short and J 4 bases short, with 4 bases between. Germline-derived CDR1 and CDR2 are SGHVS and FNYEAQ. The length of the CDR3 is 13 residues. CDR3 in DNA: TGTGCCAGCAGCTTAGACGCCACCGGGGAGCTGTTTTTT. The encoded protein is CASSLDATGELFF.

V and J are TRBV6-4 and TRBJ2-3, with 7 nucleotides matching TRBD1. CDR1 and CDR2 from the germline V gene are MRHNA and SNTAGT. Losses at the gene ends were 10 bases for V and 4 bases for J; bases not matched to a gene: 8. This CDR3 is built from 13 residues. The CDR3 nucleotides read TGTGCCAACCGTTTGACAGGGTCAGATACGCAGTATTTT. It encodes CANRLTGSDTQYF.

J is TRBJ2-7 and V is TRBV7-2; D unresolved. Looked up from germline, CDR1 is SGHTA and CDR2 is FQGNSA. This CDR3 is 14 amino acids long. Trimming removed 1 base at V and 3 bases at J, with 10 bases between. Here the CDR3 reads CASSLDGPVYEQYF. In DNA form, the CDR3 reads TGTGCCAGCAGCTTAGACGGCCCTGTCTACGAGCAGTACTTC.

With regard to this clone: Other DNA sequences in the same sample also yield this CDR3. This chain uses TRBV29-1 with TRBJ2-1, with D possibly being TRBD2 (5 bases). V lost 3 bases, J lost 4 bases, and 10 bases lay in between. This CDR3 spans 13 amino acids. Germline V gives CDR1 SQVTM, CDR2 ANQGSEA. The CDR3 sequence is CSVDRGGYNEQFF. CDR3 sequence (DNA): TGCAGCGTTGATCGGGGTGGGTACAATGAGCAGTTCTTC.

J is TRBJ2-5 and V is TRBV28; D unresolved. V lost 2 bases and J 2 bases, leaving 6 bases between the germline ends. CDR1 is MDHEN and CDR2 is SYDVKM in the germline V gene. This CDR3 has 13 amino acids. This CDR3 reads CASSLTVQETQYF. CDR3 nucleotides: TGTGCCAGCAGTTTAACGGTACAAGAGACCCAGTACTTC.

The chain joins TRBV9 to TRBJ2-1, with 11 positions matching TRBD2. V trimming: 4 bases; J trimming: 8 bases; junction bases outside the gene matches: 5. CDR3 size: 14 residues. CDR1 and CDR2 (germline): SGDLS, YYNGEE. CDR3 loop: CASSFRTSGYEQFF. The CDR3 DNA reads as TGTGCCAGCAGCTTTCGGACTAGCGGGTATGAGCAGTTCTTC.

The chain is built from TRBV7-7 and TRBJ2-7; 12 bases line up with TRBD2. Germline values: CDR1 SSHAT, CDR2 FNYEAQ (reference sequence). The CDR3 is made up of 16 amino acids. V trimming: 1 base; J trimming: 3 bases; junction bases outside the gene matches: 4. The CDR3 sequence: CASSLGPTSGGYEQYF. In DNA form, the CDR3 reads TGTGCCAGCAGCTTAGGGCCGACTAGCGGGGGCTACGAGCAGTACTTC.

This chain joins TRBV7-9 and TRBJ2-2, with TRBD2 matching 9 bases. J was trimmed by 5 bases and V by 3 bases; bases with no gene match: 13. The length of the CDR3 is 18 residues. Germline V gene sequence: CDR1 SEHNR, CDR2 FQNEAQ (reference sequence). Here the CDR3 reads CASSLGVAGVKGTGELFF. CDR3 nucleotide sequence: TGTGCCAGCAGCTTGGGGGTAGCGGGAGTCAAGGGGACCGGGGAGCTGTTTTTT.

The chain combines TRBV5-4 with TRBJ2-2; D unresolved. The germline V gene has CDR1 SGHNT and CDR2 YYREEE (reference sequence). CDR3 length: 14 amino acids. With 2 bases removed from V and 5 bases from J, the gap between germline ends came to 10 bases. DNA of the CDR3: TGTGCCAGCAGCTTCGAAGTGGGGACCGGGGAGCTGTTTTTT. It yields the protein CASSFEVGTGELFF.